This TCR beta chain appears in the sequencing data of a study of blood T cell repertoires in COVID-19. About the study: Samples came from the United States, Italy and Spain, spanning acute and convalescent COVID-19. The cDNA or gDNA used as material had been derived from T cells, B-cell-depleted T cells, or PBMCs.

TCRdb's table, derived via immunoSEQ multiplex PCR, lists solely in-frame clones and lacks some. The sample consists of some 50,000 clones, over 70% of them appearing once. The junction had 8 bases not matched to a gene; V was cut back by 6 bases and J by 5 bases. Germline V CDR1 and CDR2: SNHLY, FYNNEI. CDR3 length equals 16 residues. This sequence was found in a woman older than 75 with acute or convalescent COVID-19. The chain employs TRBV2 and TRBJ2-3; 13 bases are a match to TRBD2. Sequenced: peripheral blood. CDR3 residues: CASRKLAGGVLDTQYF. The CDR3 DNA follows: TGTGCCAGCAGAAAACTAGCGGGGGGGGTATTAGATACGCAGTATTTT.